This entry lists 19 T cell receptor beta chains sequenced from one sample in a study of T cell repertoires in cytomegalovirus infection. TCRdb redid the calling of the reads with MiXCR, one entry per CDR3 protein. The table records 300,000 or so distinct CDR3 sequences, about 8.8% of them present only once. The source material was PBMCs. The receptor source for this set is a human donor in good health (CMV status not recorded). Some clones in this sample may be carry-over from other donors' samples.

This clonotype was counted ten times or more. The J gene is TRBJ2-1, the V gene TRBV6-5; D is unresolved. Germline CDR1 is MNHEY and CDR2 is SVGAGI. Trimming stripped 2 bases from V and 5 bases from J, with 7 bases between. The CDR3 is 13 amino acids. CDR3 sequence (DNA): TGTGCCAGCAGTTACGATTTGAACAATGAGCAGTTCTTC. Its translation: CASSYDLNNEQFF.

This clonotype appeared many times. The genes are TRBV29-1 and TRBJ2-2; D is undetermined. Germline V lookup: CDR1 SQVTM, CDR2 ANQGSEA. V shed 4 bases and J shed 2 bases, with 5 bases lying between them. The CDR3 has 12 amino acids. In DNA, the CDR3 is TGCAGCGTTGTCCGCAACACCGGGGAGCTGTTTTTT. Its translation: CSVVRNTGELFF.

About this clonotype itself: One junction end disagrees with the germline gene, perhaps due to a read error. This chain joins TRBV20-1 and TRBJ1-6, with 12 nucleotides matching TRBD1. This CDR3 comprises 18 residues. From germline, CDR1 is DFQATT and CDR2 SNEGSKA (reference sequence). CDR3 nucleotides: TGCAGTGCTAGAGTGGGGACAGGGGGCGCGTCCTGTAATTCACCCCTCCACTTT. Its translation: CSARVGTGGASCNSPLHF.

V is TRBV10-3 and J is TRBJ2-7; 10 nucleotides align to TRBD2. Germline CDR1 ENHRY, CDR2 SYGVKD. CDR3 length equals 15 residues. The V gene end was trimmed by 2 bases and the J gene end by 5 bases; junction bases not matched to a gene: 6. The CDR3 protein is CAISETSGEIHEQYV. The CDR3 DNA follows: TGTGCCATCAGTGAGACTAGCGGGGAGATCCACGAGCAGTACGTC.

This clonotype was detected ten times or more. V gene TRBV6-2 or TRBV6-3 combines with J gene TRBJ2-5, with D possibly TRBD1 on 6 matching bases. The germline gives CDR1 MNHEY, CDR2 SVGEGT. The CDR3 is 17 amino acids. V was clipped by 7 bases and J by 0 bases, with 21 bases between them. In DNA, the CDR3 is TGTGCCAGCACCCCCCATATTGGGACACGACACCAAGAGACCCAGTACTTC. Its translation: CASTPHIGTRHQETQYF.

In its sample, this clonotype was seen many times. This chain connects TRBV6-2 or TRBV6-3 to TRBJ2-4; 7 bases are a match to TRBD1. The CDR3 is made up of 15 amino acids. Germline values: CDR1 MNHEY, CDR2 SVGEGT. The ends lost 4 bases at V and 1 base at J; junction bases unmatched: 4. DNA of the CDR3: TGTGCCAGCAGTTTCCACAGGGGTGCCAAAAACATTCAGTACTTC. Translating gives CASSFHRGAKNIQYF.

This clonotype was counted ten times or more. The V gene is TRBV7-6, the J gene TRBJ1-4, with D hard to call. The CDR3 consists of 15 residues. Germline assignment: CDR1 SGHVS and CDR2 FNYEAQ. Trimming cost V 4 bases and J 8 bases, with 17 bases left between them. DNA for the CDR3: TGTGCCAGCAGCTCCCTTGCAGGTCAAGGAGAAAAACTGTTTTTT. Translating it yields CASSSLAGQGEKLFF. Looking up the rest from reference TRBV7-6 and TRBJ1-4 gives the full variable domain: GAGVSQSPRYKVTKRGQDVALRCDPISGHVSLYWYRQALGQGPEFLTYFNYEAQQDKSGLPNDRFSAERPEGSISTLTIQRTEQRDSAMYRCASSSLAGQGEKLFFGSGTQLSVL.

This clonotype has at least ten counts. The V gene is TRBV19, the J gene TRBJ2-1; tentatively, D is TRBD1 (6 bases). The V end was cut by 2 bases, the J end by 7 bases, with 18 bases between. Germline V gene lookup returns CDR1 LNHDA and CDR2 SQIVND (reference sequence). The CDR3 runs to 16 residues. The CDR3 here is CASSITGRGAGNEQFF. The DNA for the CDR3 is TGTGCCAGTAGTATAACGGGCAGGGGCGCCGGGAATGAGCAGTTCTTC.

This clonotype has ten or more counts. The chain combines TRBV7-2 with TRBJ2-5, with D possibly being TRBD1 (5 bases). CDR1 and CDR2 from the germline V gene are SGHTA and FQGNSA. The length of the CDR3 is 14 residues. Trimming pared 8 bases from V and 2 bases from J, leaving 15 bases between. This CDR3 is CASSRTRQQETQYF. The CDR3 region has the DNA TGTGCCAGCTCTCGAACCCGACAGCAAGAGACCCAGTACTTC.

This clonotype has ten or more counts. The chain joins TRBV2 to TRBJ2-7; possible D gene TRBD1, 5 bases. CDR1 SNHLY and CDR2 FYNNEI come from the germline V gene. CDR3 length equals 10 residues. V gave up 11 bases and J gave up 5 bases, with 10 bases separating them. CDR3 loop: CASQGHEQYF. For the CDR3, the DNA is TGTGCCTCCCAGGGCCACGAGCAGTACTTC.

The chain employs TRBV20-1 and TRBJ2-1; 9 bases agree with TRBD2. The V and J ends lost 8 bases and 7 bases, in that order; junction bases with no gene match: 9. Per germline, CDR1 DFQATT and CDR2 SNEGSKA (reference sequence). CDR3 length: 13 residues. The CDR3 DNA reads TGCAGTTTTTTAGGCGGGGGGGCAAATGAGCAGTTCTTC. It is translated as CSFLGGGANEQFF.

This clonotype occurred many times. This chain joins TRBV7-9 and TRBJ2-7; D is possibly TRBD1 or TRBD2 (6 bases each). With 3 bases removed from V and 1 base from J, the gap between germline ends came to 13 bases. CDR3 length: 15 amino acids. Germline CDR1 reads SEHNR; CDR2 reads FQNEAQ (reference sequence). For the CDR3, the DNA is TGTGCCAGCAGCTTCGAAGGGGGGTTTTCCTACGAGCAGTACTTC. Translated: CASSFEGGFSYEQYF.

The gene calls are TRBV19 and TRBJ1-5, with D hard to call. Germline CDR1 reads LNHDA; CDR2 reads SQIVND (reference sequence). V gave up 0 bases and J gave up 4 bases, with 10 bases separating them. This CDR3 comprises 15 residues. CDR3 DNA: TGTGCCAGTAGTATAGACGGGTCAGCAAATCAGCCCCAGCATTTT. This codes for CASSIDGSANQPQHF. The variable domain in full, completed from reference TRBV19 and TRBJ1-5, reads DGGITQSPKYLFRKEGQNVTLSCEQNLNHDAMYWYRQDPGQGLRLIYYSQIVNDFQKGDIAEGYSVSREKKESFPLTVTSAQKNPTAFYLCASSIDGSANQPQHFGDGTRLSIL.

In its sample, this clonotype was seen many times. This chain joins TRBV6-6 and TRBJ2-6, with 10 bases identical to TRBD1. The V gene end was trimmed by 4 bases and the J gene end by 1 base; junction bases not matched to a gene: 7. Germline V gene lookup returns CDR1 MNHNY and CDR2 SVGAGI (reference sequence). The CDR3 runs to 18 residues. CDR3 protein: CASSLGGTGASGANVLTF. DNA for the CDR3: TGTGCCAGCAGTTTGGGGGGGACAGGGGCGTCTGGGGCCAACGTCCTGACTTTC.

The chain is built from TRBV27 and TRBJ2-1; 8 nucleotides align to TRBD1. In germline, CDR1 is MNHEY, CDR2 SMNVEV (reference sequence). This CDR3 contains 14 residues. The V gene end was trimmed by 6 bases and the J gene end by 2 bases; junction bases not matched to a gene: 3. CDR3 DNA sequence: TGTGCCAGCAGGGGACAGGTAGCCTACAATGAGCAGTTCTTC. It specifies CASRGQVAYNEQFF.

This clonotype was counted ten times or more. CDR3 residues: CASSFDTEETQYF. The CDR3 nucleotides read TGTGCCAGCAGCTTCGACACGGAAGAGACCCAGTACTTC. The chain carries TRBV7-9 and TRBJ2-5; D is unresolved. Germline V lookup: CDR1 SEHNR, CDR2 FQNEAQ (reference sequence). CDR3 length: 13 amino acids. Trimming cost V 3 bases and J 3 bases, with 8 bases left between them.

The chain uses TRBV2 and TRBJ2-7; TRBD2 is a possible D gene (5 bases). CDR1 is SNHLY, CDR2 FYNNEI, per germline. CDR3 length: 11 amino acids. V was cut by 5 bases and J by 6 bases, with 8 bases left in between. CDR3 in amino acids: CASSSEGEQYF. Here the CDR3 DNA reads TGTGCCAGCAGTTCAGAGGGCGAGCAGTACTTC. Together with reference TRBV2 and TRBJ2-7, the CDR3 gives the full variable domain: EPEVTQTPSHQVTQMGQEVILRCVPISNHLYFYWYRQILGQKVEFLVSFYNNEISEKSEIFDDQFSVERPDGSNFTLKIRSTKLEDSAMYFCASSSEGEQYFGPGTRLTVT.

Many counts were recorded for this clonotype. The rearrangement links TRBV6-2 or TRBV6-3 to TRBJ2-1; 7 bases map to TRBD1. Germline CDR1 MNHEY, CDR2 SVGEGT. The CDR3 loop spans 17 amino acids. J was trimmed by 7 bases and V by 2 bases; bases with no gene match: 14. CDR3 sequence (DNA): TGTGCCAGCAGTTACCTTCGGACGGCAAGGGGGCGAAATGAGCAGTTCTTC. Amino acid sequence: CASSYLRTARGRNEQFF.

In this sample, this clonotype turned up a few times. This chain connects TRBV7-9 to TRBJ2-3; 8 nucleotides agree with TRBD2. V was pared by 1 base and J by 2 bases, with 5 bases of the junction left unmatched. This CDR3 contains 16 residues. Germline V gene data show CDR1 as SEHNR and CDR2 as FQNEAQ (reference sequence). DNA of the CDR3: TGTGCCAGCAGCTTAGAGGGGACTAGGTACACAGATACGCAGTATTTT. This sequence encodes CASSLEGTRYTDTQYF.